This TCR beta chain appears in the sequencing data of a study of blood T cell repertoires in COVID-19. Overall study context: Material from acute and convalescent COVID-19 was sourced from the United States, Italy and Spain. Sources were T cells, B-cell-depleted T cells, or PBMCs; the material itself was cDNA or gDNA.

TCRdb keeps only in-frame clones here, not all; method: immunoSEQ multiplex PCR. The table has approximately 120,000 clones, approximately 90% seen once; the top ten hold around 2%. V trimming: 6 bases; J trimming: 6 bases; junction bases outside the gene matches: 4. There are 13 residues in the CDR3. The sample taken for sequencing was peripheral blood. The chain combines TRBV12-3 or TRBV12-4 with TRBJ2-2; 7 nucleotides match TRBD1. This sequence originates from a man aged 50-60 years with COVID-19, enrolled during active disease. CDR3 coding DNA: TGTGCCAGCAGAACAGGGGTGGCCGGGGAGCTGTTTTTT. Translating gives CASRTGVAGELFF.